A single sample is the source of the 9 T cell receptor beta chains below, sequenced in a study of somatic mutations in cytotoxic T cells in rheumatoid arthritis. Only in-frame clones appear in the TCRdb table, and some are missing; sequencing was by immunoSEQ multiplex PCR. This table has nearly 20,000 clones, 86% appearing once. Input material: CD8+ T cells sorted from blood. All receptors derive from a man in his forties or fifties in good health.

V gene TRBV6-5 combines with J gene TRBJ2-5; D call uncertain. Per germline, CDR1 MNHEY and CDR2 SVGAGI. V dropped 2 bases and J dropped 5 bases, with 3 bases sitting between them. The CDR3 consists of 11 residues. The CDR3 nucleotides are TGTGCCAGCAGTTACATGGAGACCCAGTACTTC. Amino acids: CASSYMETQYF.

The genes are TRBV28 and TRBJ1-5; D gene unclear. The CDR3 has 16 amino acids. Germline lookup yields CDR1 MDHEN and CDR2 SYDVKM. V was shortened by 2 bases and J by 6 bases, with 17 bases between the two germline ends. CDR3 amino acids: CASSLTMRELGQPQHF. CDR3 coding DNA: TGTGCCAGCAGTTTAACGATGCGGGAGTTAGGTCAGCCCCAGCATTTT.

The chain employs TRBV27 and TRBJ2-1; D is unclear. The CDR3 runs to 11 residues. V was shortened by 4 bases and J by 6 bases, with 4 bases between the two germline ends. Per germline, CDR1 MNHEY and CDR2 SMNVEV (reference sequence). The CDR3 coding sequence is TGTGCCAGCAGTTCCCCCAATGAGCAGTTCTTC. Translation: CASSSPNEQFF.

The V call is TRBV4-3, the J call TRBJ2-5; 9 bases agree with TRBD1. The CDR3 covers 18 residues. Germline CDR1 LGHNA, CDR2 YSLEER. The trim removed 2 bases at V and 0 bases at J, leaving 10 bases unmatched. The DNA for the CDR3 is TGCGCCAGCAGCCAATTATACCGGGACAGGGACTACCAAGAGACCCAGTACTTC. Translated, it gives CASSQLYRDRDYQETQYF.

The chain is built from TRBV5-1 and TRBJ1-1; D uncertain. This CDR3 spans 14 amino acids. The germline CDR1 and CDR2 sequences are SGHRS and YFSETQ. With 4 bases removed from V and 0 bases from J, the gap between germline ends came to 10 bases. CDR3 in amino acids: CASSPPAMNTEAFF. The CDR3 DNA sequence: TGCGCCAGCAGCCCTCCCGCCATGAACACTGAAGCTTTCTTT.

V gene TRBV6-5 combines with J gene TRBJ2-7; 7 bases fit TRBD2. The CDR3 has 16 residues. V lost 2 bases to trimming and J lost 3 bases; unmatched junction nucleotides: 10. Germline CDR1 is MNHEY and CDR2 is SVGAGI. For the CDR3, the DNA is TGTGCCAGCAGTTACGCGGGAGCAGGTCGCTACTACGAGCAGTACTTC. This codes for CASSYAGAGRYYEQYF.

The chain combines TRBV7-9 with TRBJ1-2, with D tentatively TRBD1 (5 bases). Germline CDR1 and CDR2: SEHNR and FQNEAQ (reference sequence). V was clipped by 4 bases and J by 4 bases, with 10 bases between them. The CDR3 has 13 residues. DNA for the CDR3: TGTGCCAGCAGCTGGGGACTCAGCTATGGCTACACCTTC. Translated, it gives CASSWGLSYGYTF.

DNA for the CDR3: TGTGCCAGCAGTCCCCGGGACATAACCTACAATGAGCAGTTCTTC. This sequence encodes CASSPRDITYNEQFF. This rearrangement joins TRBV27 to TRBJ2-1; D might be TRBD1 (6 bases). CDR1 MNHEY and CDR2 SMNVEV come from the germline V gene (reference sequence). Trimming left V 5 bases short and J 2 bases short, with 13 bases between. CDR3 length equals 15 residues.

V gene TRBV2 combines with J gene TRBJ2-7, with a weak D call TRBD1 (6 bases). Germline CDR1 reads SNHLY; CDR2 reads FYNNEI. The V gene lost 0 bases and the J gene lost 3 bases, with 12 bases spanning the gap. This CDR3 is 15 amino acids long. As DNA, the CDR3 is TGTGCCAGCAGTGAAGCGTTTGGGACAATCTACGAGCAGTACTTC. Translation gives CASSEAFGTIYEQYF.